The subject of this entry is one TCR beta chain. Its antigen is undetermined. The sample is drawn from a study of Ad26.COV2.S vaccination and SARS-CoV-2 variants. As for the study in general: Ad26.COV2.S was injected intramuscularly once or twice, 56 days apart.

Clones were sequenced by immunoSEQ multiplex PCR, and TCRdb holds only the in-frame ones, with some missing. Among roughly 450,000 clones, more than 80% were seen once, and the ten largest hold more than 10%. This CDR3 is 15 amino acids long. The V segment lost 4 bases and the J segment 5 bases; nucleotides outside the gene matches: 6. The V gene's germline CDR1 is MNHEY and CDR2 SMNVEV (reference sequence). Indicated treatment: around 19 received Ad26.COV2.S at low or high dose, single or two shots; 5 received placebo; per-sample allocation not given. Collection of the samples took place on day 63 after the first injection of vaccine or placebo. Wuhan-strain SARS-CoV-2 spike was expressed by the Ad26 vector that made up the vaccine. Overall study results and limits: CD8+ and CD4+ T cells specific for spike reportedly responded with substantial breadth after vaccination.

This TCR was sampled from a person aged 18-60 years who received the Ad26.COV2.S COVID-19 vaccine or a placebo. The sample consisted of peripheral blood, taken in a trial of Ad26.COV2.S vaccine versus placebo. The chain recombines TRBV27 with TRBJ2-1, with 9 bases matching TRBD2. CDR3: CASSYFLAGHNEQFF. The CDR3 DNA reads as TGTGCCAGCAGTTATTTTCTAGCGGGACACAATGAGCAGTTCTTC.